The next 29 T cell receptor beta chains were all read from a single sample in a study of response to subunit inactivated influenza vaccine. TCRdb re-called the RT-PCR reads through MiXCR, storing one row per CDR3 protein. The data contain about 780,000 distinct CDR3 sequences, less than 20% of them singletons. The sample here was PBMCs from blood, taken 5 days after vaccination. These receptors were taken from a man between 45 and 60 years old who received an inactivated influenza vaccine.

This clonotype was observed a handful of times. This chain joins TRBV4-3 and TRBJ2-7, with unresolved D. V was trimmed by 0 bases and J by 6 bases, leaving 18 bases between them. Germline CDR1 is LGHNA and CDR2 is YSLEER. This CDR3 has 16 residues. CDR3 protein: CASSQDPRVSRGEQYF. CDR3 sequence (DNA): TGCGCCAGCAGCCAAGATCCCCGGGTATCCCGCGGCGAGCAGTACTTC.

CDR3 amino acids: CAISESPSGSDTQYF. In nucleotides, the CDR3 is TGTGCCATCAGTGAGTCCCCCTCTGGGTCAGATACGCAGTATTTT. The rearrangement joins TRBV10-3 to TRBJ2-3; D not resolved. Germline V gene lookup returns CDR1 ENHRY and CDR2 SYGVKD. V lost 0 bases and J 4 bases, leaving 11 bases between the germline ends. The CDR3 consists of 15 residues.

This clonotype was recorded a few times. The genes are TRBV10-3 and TRBJ2-2, with D tentatively TRBD1 (5 bases). Germline CDR1 reads ENHRY; CDR2 reads SYGVKD. Trimming left V 2 bases short and J 8 bases short, with 12 bases between. CDR3 length equals 14 residues. CDR3 DNA sequence: TGTGCCATCAGTGAGCCAAGACAGCCTGGGGAGCTGTTTTTT. Encoded protein: CAISEPRQPGELFF.

This clonotype was detected many times. The chain is built from TRBV7-2 and TRBJ2-3; perhaps TRBD1 as D (5 bases). From germline, CDR1 is SGHTA and CDR2 FQGNSA. V was clipped by 2 bases and J by 6 bases, with 12 bases between them. The CDR3 consists of 14 residues. The chain's CDR3 is CASSLSQGSDTQYF. The CDR3 DNA follows: TGTGCCAGCAGCTTATCCCAGGGTAGCGATACGCAGTATTTT.

This clonotype showed up many times. V is TRBV12-3 or TRBV12-4 and J is TRBJ2-5; D not resolved. The CDR3 covers 11 residues. V lost 5 bases to trimming and J lost 7 bases, with 8 bases between them. The CDR3 region has the DNA TGTGCCAGCAGTCGCCTAGGGACCCAGTACTTC. Its translation is CASSRLGTQYF.

This clonotype was detected a few times. V and J are TRBV14 and TRBJ2-7, with TRBD2 matching over 11 bases. The trim removed 0 bases at V and 0 bases at J, leaving 13 bases unmatched. Per the germline V gene, CDR1 is SGHDN and CDR2 is FVKESK. The CDR3 spans 20 residues. CDR3 region: CASSQDGLAGIPLSSYEQYF. In DNA, the CDR3 is TGTGCCAGCAGCCAAGATGGACTAGCGGGCATACCCTTAAGCTCCTACGAGCAGTACTTC.

The chain carries TRBV4-2 and TRBJ2-1; possible D gene TRBD2, 5 bases. CDR1 LGHNA and CDR2 YNFKEQ come from the germline V gene. Trimming took off 0 bases at V and 0 bases at J, with 12 bases between the two ends. There are 17 residues in the CDR3. CDR3 nucleotides: TGTGCCAGCAGCCAAGACCAGCGGACCAGCTCCTACAATGAGCAGTTCTTC. This translates into CASSQDQRTSSYNEQFF.

This clonotype has only a few counts. The rearrangement links TRBV24-1 to TRBJ2-5, with 10 nucleotides matching TRBD1. The V and J ends lost 4 bases and 5 bases, in that order; junction bases with no gene match: 6. Germline V gives CDR1 KGHDR, CDR2 SFDVKD. The CDR3 extends over 15 amino acids. CDR3: CATSDGTGVRETQYF. The CDR3 nucleotides are TGTGCCACCAGTGACGGGACAGGGGTCCGGGAGACCCAGTACTTC.

In this sample, this clonotype turned up many times. J is TRBJ2-3 and V is TRBV20-1; 7 bases are a match to TRBD2. The CDR3 loop spans 15 amino acids. J was trimmed by 2 bases and V by 3 bases; bases with no gene match: 8. Germline values: CDR1 DFQATT, CDR2 SNEGSKA (reference sequence). The CDR3 DNA sequence: TGCAGTGCTAGGTACCCGGGACTACTCACAGATACGCAGTATTTT. Protein: CSARYPGLLTDTQYF.

The chain has TRBV6-5 and TRBJ1-1; a weak D match, TRBD1 (5 bases). Germline V gives CDR1 MNHEY, CDR2 SVGAGI. The CDR3 has 16 residues. V lost 4 bases, J lost 1 base, and 16 bases lay in between. The CDR3 spells CASSSPRGEWNTEAFF. The CDR3 region has the DNA TGTGCCAGCAGTTCACCCCGGGGGGAATGGAACACTGAAGCTTTCTTT.

The DNA for the CDR3 is TGTGCCAGCAGAGCGGGACAGGCGAACACTGAAGCTTTCTTT. Translation gives CASRAGQANTEAFF. The rearrangement uses TRBV6-1 and TRBJ1-1, with 8 bases aligning to TRBD1. The CDR3 contains 14 residues. Germline CDR1 is MNHNS and CDR2 is SASEGT. V gave up 6 bases and J gave up 1 base; unmatched junction bases: 4.

Only a few counts were recorded for this clonotype. CDR3 region: CATSRGFGQGPDQPQHF. The CDR3 DNA reads as TGTGCCACCAGCAGAGGATTTGGACAGGGGCCCGATCAGCCCCAGCATTTT. The J gene is TRBJ1-5, the V gene TRBV15; TRBD1 aligns across 9 bases. J lost 5 bases, V lost 1 base, and 9 bases had no gene match. This CDR3 has 17 amino acids. Germline CDR1 reads LNHNV; CDR2 reads YYDKDF (reference sequence).

The chain joins TRBV11-2 to TRBJ2-7; TRBD2 is a possible D gene (6 bases). Germline-derived CDR1 and CDR2 are SGHAT and FQNNGV. Trimming pared 5 bases from V and 7 bases from J, leaving 15 bases between. The CDR3 contains 13 residues. This CDR3 reads CASSTPGLGEQYF. CDR3 in DNA: TGTGCCAGCAGCACTCCGGGACTGGGGGAGCAGTACTTC.

This clonotype was counted a few times. This sequence joins TRBV5-5 and TRBJ2-4; the D gene is possibly TRBD2 (6 bases). The germline CDR1 and CDR2 sequences are SGHKS and YYEKEE (reference sequence). Trimming left V 7 bases short and J 0 bases short, with 20 bases between. This CDR3 region has 17 residues. CDR3 bases: TGTGCCAGCGCGAAATGGGACGGGGGTCTAGCCAAAAACATTCAGTACTTC. Translated, it gives CASAKWDGGLAKNIQYF.

This clonotype has a single count. The chain recombines TRBV6-5 with TRBJ2-7; D is perhaps TRBD2 (6 bases). From germline, CDR1 is MNHEY and CDR2 SVGAGI. V lost 3 bases and J 0 bases, leaving 12 bases between the germline ends. CDR3 length equals 15 residues. CDR3 in amino acids: CASSYEGAGSYEQYF. CDR3 coding DNA: TGTGCCAGCAGTTATGAGGGAGCGGGCTCCTACGAGCAGTACTTC.

The chain is built from TRBV12-3 or TRBV12-4 and TRBJ2-3; the D is unclear. The length of the CDR3 is 14 residues. The germline V and J ends were trimmed by 8 bases and 3 bases, with 15 bases remaining between them. The CDR3 region is CASCLTVRTDTQYF. The CDR3 coding sequence is TGTGCCAGCTGTCTTACGGTGAGGACAGATACGCAGTATTTT.

The rearrangement uses TRBV5-1 and TRBJ2-1; 11 bases are shared with TRBD2. CDR1 and CDR2 from the germline V gene are SGHRS and YFSETQ. Germline trimming cut 5 bases from V and 3 bases from J; bases unmatched to any gene: 7. The CDR3 has 16 amino acids. CDR3 region: CASSRFLAGGYNEQFF. The DNA for the CDR3 is TGCGCCAGCAGTCGATTTCTAGCGGGGGGCTACAATGAGCAGTTCTTC. Full variable domain (rest looked up from reference TRBV5-1 and TRBJ2-1): KAGVTQTPRYLIKTRGQQVTLSCSPISGHRSVSWYQQTPGQGLQFLFEYFSETQRNKGNFPGRFSGRQFSNSRSEMNVSTLELGDSALYLCASSRFLAGGYNEQFFGPGTRLTVL.

CDR3 sequence reads: CASSLVQTYEQYF. The CDR3 nucleotides read TGTGCCAGCAGCTTAGTACAGACTTACGAGCAGTACTTC. The chain employs TRBV7-2 and TRBJ2-7, with unresolved D. The germline V gene has CDR1 SGHTA and CDR2 FQGNSA. The V end was cut by 1 base, the J end by 4 bases, with 8 bases between. This CDR3 is 13 amino acids long.

This clonotype was found many times. The chain employs TRBV29-1 and TRBJ2-7; no clear D. Germline V CDR1 and CDR2: SQVTM, ANQGSEA. Trimming took off 6 bases at V and 3 bases at J, with 6 bases between the two ends. This CDR3 region has 10 residues. In nucleotides, the CDR3 is TGCAGCGTGCCCGACTACGAGCAGTACTTC. Residues: CSVPDYEQYF.

In its sample, this clonotype was seen many times. V and J are TRBV19 and TRBJ2-5; 9 nucleotides match TRBD2. Germline V CDR1 and CDR2: LNHDA, SQIVND (reference sequence). This CDR3 has 17 amino acids. The V gene end was trimmed by 3 bases and the J gene end by 4 bases; junction bases not matched to a gene: 12. The DNA for the CDR3 is TGTGCCAGTAGTATCGGCGACCCTAGCGGGGTTCGAGAGACCCAGTACTTC. This gives the protein CASSIGDPSGVRETQYF.

The CDR3 nucleotides are TGTGCCAGCAGCTACCTTTACCGGGACAGGGGAATCACCGGGGAGCTGTTTTTT. Translating it yields CASSYLYRDRGITGELFF. This chain joins TRBV7-8 and TRBJ2-2; 10 nucleotides match TRBD1. This CDR3 region has 18 residues. The J segment lost 4 bases and the V segment lost 4 bases, leaving 12 bases of the junction unmatched. Germline lookup yields CDR1 SGHVS and CDR2 FQNEAQ.

This chain joins TRBV7-9 and TRBJ2-5, with a tentative D call TRBD2 (7 bases). This CDR3 spans 15 amino acids. Between the trimmed V and J ends, which lost 8 bases and 2 bases, there was a span of 18 bases. Germline values: CDR1 SEHNR, CDR2 FQNEAQ (reference sequence). The CDR3 region has the DNA TGTGCCAGCGGATACCCGGGGGGCCGGCAAGAGACCCAGTACTTC. Its protein product is CASGYPGGRQETQYF.

This clonotype was counted many times. This chain joins TRBV12-3 or TRBV12-4 and TRBJ2-5, with D perhaps being TRBD1 or TRBD2 (5 bases each). The CDR3 contains 13 residues. Deletions cut 6 bases from V and 7 bases from J, with 15 bases between. The CDR3 region has the DNA TGTGCCAGCAGCACCGGGACCCCAGGGACCCAGTACTTC. Translated, it gives CASSTGTPGTQYF.

The gene calls are TRBV25-1 and TRBJ2-5; 7 bases are shared with TRBD2. Germline V CDR1 and CDR2: MGHDK, SYGVNS. V was pared by 6 bases and J by 0 bases, with 13 bases of the junction left unmatched. The CDR3 is 17 amino acids. The DNA of the CDR3 is TGTGCCAGCAGGCGATCGGGAGCGGGGACTAACCAAGAGACCCAGTACTTC. Protein: CASRRSGAGTNQETQYF. The complete variable domain, with remaining parts taken from reference TRBV25-1 and TRBJ2-5, reads EADIYQTPRYLVIGTGKKITLECSQTMGHDKMYWYQQDPGMELHLIHYSYGVNSTEKGDLSSESTVSRIRTEHFPLTLESARPSHTSQYLCASRRSGAGTNQETQYFGPGTRLLVL.

The J gene is TRBJ1-4, the V gene TRBV7-6; the D gene is possibly TRBD1 (5 bases). Germline lookup yields CDR1 SGHVS and CDR2 FNYEAQ. The CDR3 sequence is 18 residues long. V lost 3 bases and J lost 2, with 19 bases in between. The CDR3 coding sequence is TGTGCCAGCAGCTTCGCCCCGAGGGAGGGGCCCACTAATGAAAAACTGTTTTTT. The encoded protein is CASSFAPREGPTNEKLFF. Combining the CDR3 with reference TRBV7-6 and TRBJ1-4 gives the whole variable domain GAGVSQSPRYKVTKRGQDVALRCDPISGHVSLYWYRQALGQGPEFLTYFNYEAQQDKSGLPNDRFSAERPEGSISTLTIQRTEQRDSAMYRCASSFAPREGPTNEKLFFGSGTQLSVL.

The chain joins TRBV6-1 to TRBJ2-1; maybe TRBD1 (6 bases). The germline V gene encodes CDR1 MNHNS and CDR2 SASEGT. V gave up 4 bases and J gave up 5 bases, with 18 bases separating them. The CDR3 is 16 amino acids. The CDR3: CASSARGTIINNEQFF. The CDR3 nucleotides read TGTGCCAGCAGTGCGAGGGGGACAATCATTAACAATGAGCAGTTCTTC.

This clonotype has just a few counts. This chain uses TRBV5-1 with TRBJ1-1, with TRBD1 identical over 9 bases. This CDR3 comprises 17 residues. Germline-derived CDR1 and CDR2 are SGHRS and YFSETQ. V was pared by 0 bases and J by 12 bases, with 18 bases of the junction left unmatched. This chain's CDR3 is CASSLDPYGLTGGATFF. CDR3 in DNA: TGCGCCAGCAGCTTGGACCCTTACGGGCTCACAGGGGGCGCGACTTTCTTT.

This clonotype was found a few times. The rearrangement links TRBV12-3 or TRBV12-4 to TRBJ2-5; 7 bases agree with TRBD1. The CDR3 loop spans 16 amino acids. V was clipped by 4 bases and J by 5 bases; unmatched bases: 13. Here the CDR3 reads CASSYTGQPRMETQYF. CDR3 nucleotides: TGTGCCAGCAGTTACACGGGACAGCCCCGGATGGAGACCCAGTACTTC.

The chain recombines TRBV7-8 with TRBJ2-7; weak D call: TRBD1 (5 bases). This CDR3 contains 15 residues. Germline V gene lookup returns CDR1 SGHVS and CDR2 FQNEAQ. V lost 4 bases and J lost 0, with 13 bases in between. Written as DNA, the CDR3 is TGTGCCAGCAGCTCCCCCTACAGGAGCTCCTACGAGCAGTACTTC. As protein: CASSSPYRSSYEQYF.